This TCR beta chain came from a study of T-cell reconstitution after alpha-beta-depleted transplantation in children. Study findings and constraints: Where alpha-beta T cells came from about two months after transplant was reportedly several hundred expanded graft clones. At the one-year point after transplant, T-cell counts and TCRbeta diversity were found to come mostly from T cells that had been newly produced.

CDR1 is SNHLY, CDR2 FYNNEI, per germline. Deletions cut 7 bases from V and 3 bases from J, with 19 bases between. The CDR3 length is 15 residues. Remarks on this clonotype: Its antigen is as yet unknown.

Molecular barcoding with unique molecular identifiers was used for the TCRbeta library. TCRdb itself ran the PCR reads through MiXCR, one entry per CDR3 protein. The sample has under 450,000 distinct CDR3 sequences; around 16% are singletons. This specimen consisted of PBMCs, mostly from graft donor cells, obtained 360 days after TCRalphabeta/CD19-depleted stem cell transplant. This TCR derives from a boy under two years old who had a stem cell transplant for Wiskott-Aldrich syndrome, so the T cells may come from the graft donor. The chain is built from TRBV2 and TRBJ2-7; perhaps TRBD2 as D (7 bases). CDR3: CASKLEGGTFYEQYF. CDR3 coding DNA: TGTGCCAGCAAGTTGGAGGGGGGGACCTTCTACGAGCAGTACTTC.